The clone carrying this T cell receptor (beta chain) was found many times. This sample was included in a study of blood T cells in healthy people across ages. A J-beta primer mix and a sample-barcoded 5' primer were used in a second PCR of roughly 6 to 12 cycles. Every cDNA was tagged by a template-switch adaptor with 12 random nucleotides. Each CDR3 protein gets one entry after TCRdb re-called the 5' RACE reads with MiXCR. The sample holds more than 1 million distinct CDR3 sequences, 40% to 45% seen once. CDR1 is MNHNS and CDR2 is SASEGT in the germline V gene. The CDR3 runs to 11 residues. V lost 1 base, J lost 8 bases, and 5 bases lay in between. The authors extracted at least 5 micrograms of total RNA per sample.

The chain links TRBV6-1 to TRBJ2-5; D is uncertain. Sequenced sample: blood. This sequence originates from a woman aged 55-75 years in good health. CDR3 DNA sequence: TGTGCCAGCAGTGAAGTGGGTACCCAGTACTTC. Its protein is CASSEVGTQYF.